The entry that follows covers one T cell receptor (beta chain) sequence. This sample is drawn from a study of blood T cell repertoires in COVID-19. With 6 bases removed from V and 6 bases from J, the gap between germline ends came to 15 bases. The length of the CDR3 is 14 residues. Germline values: CDR1 KGHSH, CDR2 LQKENI. Clones were sequenced by immunoSEQ multiplex PCR, and TCRdb holds only the in-frame ones, with some missing. Of roughly 150,000 clones listed, about nine tenths are singletons. The receptor's source is a woman in her 70s with acute or convalescent COVID-19. V and J are TRBV18 and TRBJ1-5; D possibly corresponds to TRBD1 (6 bases). The specimen sequenced was peripheral blood. The CDR3 sequence: CASSVQGSSQPQHF. The CDR3 DNA reads as TGTGCCAGCTCGGTACAGGGTTCGAGTCAGCCCCAGCATTTT.